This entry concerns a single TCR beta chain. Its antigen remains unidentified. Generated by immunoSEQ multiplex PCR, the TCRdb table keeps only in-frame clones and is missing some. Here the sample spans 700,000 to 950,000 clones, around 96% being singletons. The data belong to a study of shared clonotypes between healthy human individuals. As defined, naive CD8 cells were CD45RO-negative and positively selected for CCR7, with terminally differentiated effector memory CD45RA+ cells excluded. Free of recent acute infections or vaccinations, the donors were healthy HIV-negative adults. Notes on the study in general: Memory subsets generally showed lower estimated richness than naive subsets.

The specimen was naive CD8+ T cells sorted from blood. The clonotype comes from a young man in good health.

As DNA, the CDR3 is TGTGCCAGCTCACCACCGGAAATGTTAAGCGGGACGGTCAATGAGCAGTTCTTC. Amino acid sequence: CASSPPEMLSGTVNEQFF. The chain has TRBV18 and TRBJ2-1; 7 bases agree with TRBD2. The germline CDR1 and CDR2 sequences are KGHSH and LQKENI. This CDR3 comprises 18 residues. V dropped 0 bases and J dropped 6; count of bases not matched to a gene: 14. The full variable domain, with the rest looked up from reference TRBV18 and TRBJ2-1, is NAGVMQNPRHLVRRRGQEARLRCSPMKGHSHVYWYRQLPEEGLKFMVYLQKENIIDESGMPKERFSAEFPKEGPSILRIQQVVRGDSAAYFCASSPPEMLSGTVNEQFFGPGTRLTVL.